The clone carrying this T cell receptor beta chain has just a few counts. This entry belongs to a study of fetal regulatory T cell absence and autoimmunity. Germline CDR1 reads SGDLS; CDR2 reads YYNGEE. The CDR3 contains 13 residues. Trimming cost V 0 bases and J 6 bases, with 10 bases left between them. Profiling relied on immunoSEQ multiplex PCR, and the TCRdb table lists in-frame clones only, not all of them. The sample gives about 50,000 clones, around 85% of which show up once; less than 0.5% is in the top ten. The sequence was collected from a newborn boy with IPEX syndrome. Sequences were obtained from cord blood. V gene TRBV9 combines with J gene TRBJ2-7; D may be TRBD2 (5 bases). The CDR3 nucleotides are TGTGCCAGCAGCGTAGGCGGGCCAGGCGAGCAGTACTTC. It is translated as CASSVGGPGEQYF. Full variable domain (rest looked up from reference TRBV9 and TRBJ2-7): DSGVTQTPKHLITATGQRVTLRCSPRSGDLSVYWYQQSLDQGLQFLIQYYNGEERAKGNILERFSAQQFPDLHSELNLSSLELGDSALYFCASSVGGPGEQYFGPGTRLTVT.